This is a list of T cell receptor beta chains from one sample in a study of blood T cell repertoires in COVID-19. TCRdb's table, derived via immunoSEQ multiplex PCR, lists solely in-frame clones and lacks some. This table holds 250,000 to 400,000 clones, 88% found once. The sample taken for sequencing was peripheral blood. These receptors were taken from a woman aged 30 to 39 with COVID-19, enrolled during active disease. The conserved cysteine and the conserved F or W are not part of the CDR3 here. The D gene is left open where the match is weak.

J gene	D gene	CDR3 length	V gene	CDR3 protein
TRBJ1-4	-	15	TRBV4-2	ASSQNPGGGRDEKLF
TRBJ2-3	TRBD2	14	TRBV4-2	ASSRSSGASTDTQY
TRBJ1-1	-	14	TRBV5-1	ASSPGWDLLNTEAF
TRBJ1-2	TRBD1	10	TRBV7-8	ASSSDRVGYT
TRBJ1-1	TRBD1	12	TRBV6-5	ASSQLDRGPPAF
TRBJ1-4	TRBD1	15	TRBV5-1	ASSFGQGARKNEKLF
TRBJ1-1	-	12	TRBV2	ASTTGGPSGEAF
TRBJ2-2	-	14	TRBV15	ATSQFVAGVSGELF
TRBJ2-4	TRBD2	15	TRBV18	ASSPPLAGAAKNIQY
TRBJ2-7	TRBD2	10	TRBV7-3	ASSLTTSGDH
TRBJ1-3	-	13	TRBV3-1/TRBV3-2	ASSPNSNSGNTIY
TRBJ2-7	-	9	TRBV27	ASSSYNEQY
TRBJ2-2	-	11	TRBV24-1	ATSDLEPGELF
TRBJ1-2	-	13	TRBV7-9	ASSLNPGENYGYT
TRBJ1-2	-	12	TRBV7-2	ASSPRLAPYGYT
TRBJ1-1	-	11	TRBV29-1	SVRRASDTEAF
TRBJ2-1	-	13	TRBV5-1	ASSARDKSYNEQF
TRBJ2-3	-	12	TRBV7-9	ASSLLGAPDTQY
TRBJ1-6	-	13	TRBV6-6	ASSYPTRNNSPLH
TRBJ1-5	-	11	TRBV24-1	ATSERTDQPQH
TRBJ2-3	-	11	TRBV3-1/TRBV3-2	ASSQSPTDAQY
TRBJ1-4	TRBD1	14	TRBV27	ASRTRGGQANEKLF
TRBJ1-6	-	10	TRBV19	ASSARESPLH
TRBJ1-5	-	12	TRBV7-2	ASSLSSYNQPQH
TRBJ2-3	-	13	TRBV11-3	ASSSAGSRADTQY
TRBJ1-6	TRBD1	12	TRBV6-6	ASRIGQGNSPLH
TRBJ2-4	TRBD2	12	TRBV5-6	ASSSGLAGTIQY
TRBJ2-7	-	13	TRBV30	AWSVPPDSVYEQY
TRBJ2-3	-	15	TRBV7-6	ASSLGTPYVSTDTQY
TRBJ1-3	TRBD1	11	TRBV5-4	ASSYTGADTIY
TRBJ2-3	TRBD2	14	TRBV27	ASSLQLAGGADTQY
TRBJ2-3	-	12	TRBV4-1	ASSQVEGADTQY
TRBJ1-2	-	13	TRBV4-1	ASSQSRWEGGGYT
TRBJ1-2	-	13	TRBV21-1	ASTCWPGINYGYT
TRBJ2-3	TRBD1	13	TRBV7-6	ASSLGTGRTDTQY
TRBJ2-3	TRBD2	14	TRBV5-4	ASSLWLAGYTDTQY
TRBJ2-1	TRBD1	10	TRBV25-1	ASGSTGGEQF
TRBJ1-3	-	14	TRBV6-5	ASSYGGGGSGNTIY
TRBJ1-1	-	13	TRBV18	ASSLRPERNTEAF
TRBJ1-3	-	14	TRBV10-1	ASSEREASSGNTIY
TRBJ1-1	-	11	TRBV19	ASRTTVNTEAF
TRBJ1-5	-	12	TRBV5-6	ASSFTGRNQPQH
TRBJ2-3	-	11	TRBV5-1	ASREGSTDTQY
TRBJ1-2	TRBD1	12	TRBV4-1	ASSQDGDSYGYT
TRBJ1-2	TRBD1	13	TRBV5-4	ASSGGQGSGFGYT
TRBJ2-5	TRBD1	14	TRBV7-9	ASRPNPGGGQETQY
TRBJ1-1	-	12	TRBV10-3	AISESSGVTEAF
TRBJ2-3	-	12	TRBV5-4	ASSLIASPDTQY
TRBJ1-1	TRBD1	15	TRBV2	ASIKDRGNVVGTEAF